The next 18 T cell receptor beta chains were all read from a single sample in a study of OX40 agonist ivuxolimab in advanced cancers. The method was immunoSEQ multiplex PCR; TCRdb's version includes in-frame clones alone and lacks a portion of them. The table has more than 50,000 clones, about 89% seen once. The starting material was CD4+ or CD8+ T cells sorted from blood, obtained in a trial of the OX40 agonist ivuxolimab. These TCRs come from an adult with an advanced solid tumor such as melanoma, head and neck, liver or kidney cancer.

J is TRBJ2-1 and V is TRBV4-3; 11 nucleotides align to TRBD1. The CDR3 has 16 amino acids. In germline, CDR1 is LGHNA, CDR2 YSLEER. Trimming at V came to 3 bases and at J to 5 bases, leaving 6 bases not matched to a gene. The CDR3, as DNA: TGCGCCAGCAGCCAGATTCCGGGACAGGGGGACAATGAGCAGTTCTTC. This encodes CASSQIPGQGDNEQFF.

This rearrangement joins TRBV9 to TRBJ2-5; no clear D. Germline V gene sequence: CDR1 SGDLS, CDR2 YYNGEE. The V end was cut by 0 bases, the J end by 2 bases, with 11 bases between. This CDR3 has 15 residues. This CDR3 is CASSVAPTEQETQYF. The CDR3 coding sequence is TGTGCCAGCAGCGTAGCTCCTACAGAACAAGAGACCCAGTACTTC.

CDR3 amino acids: CASSLDGLANTGELFF. The DNA of the CDR3 is TGTGCCAGCAGTCTGGACGGACTCGCGAACACCGGGGAGCTGTTTTTT. The V gene is TRBV11-3, the J gene TRBJ2-2; D is possibly TRBD2 (5 bases). CDR3 length: 16 residues. The ends were cut back, 6 bases at V and 0 bases at J, with 14 bases in the middle. CDR1 is SGHNT and CDR2 is YENEEA in the germline V gene.

V and J are TRBV5-5 and TRBJ2-3, with D tentatively TRBD1 (6 bases). This CDR3 has 16 residues. Germline CDR1 and CDR2: SGHKS and YYEKEE (reference sequence). The V gene lost 1 base and the J gene lost 0 bases, with 12 bases spanning the gap. The CDR3 coding sequence is TGTGCCAGCAGCTTGATGGACAGTGCTAGCACAGATACGCAGTATTTT. Protein sequence: CASSLMDSASTDTQYF.

The chain carries TRBV6-1 and TRBJ1-1, with unresolved D. Germline CDR1 MNHNS, CDR2 SASEGT. With 3 bases removed from V and 3 bases from J, the gap between germline ends came to 14 bases. The CDR3 consists of 15 residues. CDR3: CASSDGRGWDTEAFF. As DNA, the CDR3 is TGTGCCAGCAGTGATGGGCGGGGTTGGGACACTGAAGCTTTCTTT.

V usage is TRBV7-2 and J usage is TRBJ2-5; 11 nucleotides align to TRBD2. Germline V gene lookup returns CDR1 SGHTA and CDR2 FQGNSA. The CDR3 spans 16 residues. V shed 4 bases, J shed 0 bases, and the junction held 4 bases outside the gene matches. The CDR3 region has the DNA TGTGCCAGCAGCTCTCGACTAGCGGGGTACCAAGAGACCCAGTACTTC. Translated: CASSSRLAGYQETQYF.

The chain couples TRBV29-1 to TRBJ2-7; D gene uncertain. Germline CDR1 and CDR2: SQVTM and ANQGSEA. Trimming took off 7 bases at V and 3 bases at J, with 19 bases between the two ends. The CDR3 extends over 14 amino acids. In nucleotides, the CDR3 is TGCAGCGGATGGAACGCTCCTCATGGCTACGAGCAGTACTTC. This gives the protein CSGWNAPHGYEQYF.

The chain joins TRBV6-6 to TRBJ1-2; D gene ambiguous. Germline lookup yields CDR1 MNHNY and CDR2 SVGAGI (reference sequence). V lost 0 bases, J lost 7 bases, and 9 bases lay in between. This CDR3 comprises 13 residues. The CDR3 here is CASSYSRTSGYTF. The DNA of the CDR3 is TGTGCCAGCAGTTACTCGCGGACCAGTGGCTACACCTTC.

V usage is TRBV28 and J usage is TRBJ1-5; D is possibly TRBD1 (6 bases). From germline, CDR1 is MDHEN and CDR2 SYDVKM. V was cut by 6 bases and J by 3 bases, with 12 bases left in between. The CDR3 length is 14 residues. The CDR3: CASRQGYNNQPQHF. The CDR3 nucleotides are TGTGCCAGCAGGCAGGGGTATAACAATCAGCCCCAGCATTTT.

Of note for this clone: Because it lacks the conserved phenylalanine or tryptophan at the end, this CDR3 is likely a read error. The DNA is left out, because the CDR3 cannot be placed on it with certainty; the CDR3 is given as TCRdb lists it. This chain joins TRBV15 and TRBJ1-2; no DNA check was done on the table's D call, TRBD1. Germline-derived CDR1 and CDR2 are LNHNV and YYDKDF (reference sequence). The CDR3 totals 10 residues, both ends included. The CDR3 loop reads CATSRGRQKV.

The CDR3 region is CASSLGVRKPQHF. The CDR3 DNA is TGTGCCAGCAGCTTAGGAGTAAGGAAGCCCCAGCATTTT. The chain recombines TRBV13 with TRBJ1-5; no clear D. CDR1 is PRHDT, CDR2 FYEKMQ, per germline (reference sequence). V lost 0 bases, J lost 8 bases, and 8 bases lay in between. The CDR3 runs to 13 residues.

The rearrangement joins TRBV2 to TRBJ2-1, with TRBD2 identical over 10 bases. The trim removed 7 bases at V and 3 bases at J, leaving 12 bases unmatched. The length of the CDR3 is 17 residues. Germline V gives CDR1 SNHLY, CDR2 FYNNEI. The CDR3 DNA is TGTGCCAGCATTAAACCGGCTAGCGGGAGCAGCTACAATGAGCAGTTCTTC. Its protein product is CASIKPASGSSYNEQFF.

The CDR3 protein is CSYGTGANTEAFF. As DNA, the CDR3 is TGCAGCTACGGGACAGGGGCGAACACTGAAGCTTTCTTT. V usage is TRBV29-1 and J usage is TRBJ1-1; 10 nucleotides match TRBD1. After removal of 8 bases from V and 1 base from J, the junction contained 4 bases not matched to a gene. The length of the CDR3 is 13 residues. Per germline, CDR1 SQVTM and CDR2 ANQGSEA.

This clone was seen a single time. This chain joins TRBV5-1 and TRBJ2-1; 9 bases match TRBD2. CDR1 and CDR2 from the germline V gene are SGHRS and YFSETQ. The CDR3 has 16 residues. V gave up 2 bases and J gave up 0 bases; unmatched junction bases: 3. The CDR3 region is CASSFVSGSSYNEQFF. The CDR3 bases are TGCGCCAGCAGCTTCGTTAGCGGGAGCTCCTACAATGAGCAGTTCTTC.

The chain uses TRBV25-1 and TRBJ1-2, with D perhaps matching TRBD1 (5 bases). The V and J ends lost 1 base and 2 bases respectively, with 11 bases between them. The CDR3 has 15 amino acids. The germline gives CDR1 MGHDK, CDR2 SYGVNS. The CDR3 nucleotides read TGTGCCAGCAGTGAATTCGTTGGGGGGAACTATGGCTACACCTTC. Protein product: CASSEFVGGNYGYTF.

The chain couples TRBV10-3 to TRBJ2-1, with no clear D. The CDR3 is 15 residues long. Germline values: CDR1 ENHRY, CDR2 SYGVKD. V was shortened by 4 bases and J by 0 bases, with 10 bases between the two germline ends. The CDR3 protein is CAISGVFSSYNEQFF. The CDR3 bases are TGTGCCATCAGTGGGGTCTTTAGCTCCTACAATGAGCAGTTCTTC.

The chain uses TRBV9 and TRBJ1-2; D unresolved. CDR1 SGDLS and CDR2 YYNGEE come from the germline V gene. This CDR3 region has 13 residues. V gave up 0 bases and J gave up 2 bases, with 5 bases separating them. This CDR3 is CASSVDLNYGYTF. For the CDR3, the DNA is TGTGCCAGCAGCGTAGATTTAAACTATGGCTACACCTTC.

This chain links TRBV19 with TRBJ1-1; TRBD1 is a possible D gene (5 bases). V lost 3 bases and J 4 bases, leaving 15 bases between the germline ends. The CDR3 consists of 15 residues. Germline-derived CDR1 and CDR2 are LNHDA and SQIVND (reference sequence). In nucleotides, the CDR3 is TGTGCCAGTAGTATTCCGCGGGGGAAGGTCACTGAAGCTTTCTTT. Amino acids: CASSIPRGKVTEAFF.